The rows below give T cell receptor beta chains drawn from one sample of a study of T-cell memory formation after mild COVID-19. TCRdb reprocessed the 5' RACE reads with MiXCR, giving one entry per CDR3 protein. The sample records a few hundred thousand distinct CDR3 sequences, around 8% being singletons. Material for sequencing was PBMCs or a T cell subset sorted from them (not recorded which). Receptors originate from a man aged 18 to 30 who had mild COVID-19 (a few samples of this study predate the infection). Cell type and time point are not known. The CDR3 runs from the conserved cysteine through the conserved F or W. The D gene is left open where the match is weak. Expanded clones get a size class; other rows say once, few or many, or leave the size out.

>-|TRBV6-5|TRBJ1-3|many
TGTGCCAGCACTTACCGTCCGGGCTCTGGAAACACCATATATTTT
CASTYRPGSGNTIYF
>TRBD1|TRBV4-1|TRBJ1-5|few
TGCGCCAGCAGCCGGGGACAGGGGGGTGACAATCAGCCCCAGCATTTT
CASSRGQGGDNQPQHF
>TRBD1|TRBV19|TRBJ1-3|-
TGTGCCAGTAGTATCCAGGGGGACGGAAACACCATATATTTT
CASSIQGDGNTIYF
>-|TRBV10-3|TRBJ2-7|-
TGTGCCATCAAAGGCCAGACCTACGAGCAGTACTTC
CAIKGQTYEQYF
>-|TRBV5-5|TRBJ1-6|many
TGTGCCAGCAGCTTGGACAGGGAATTTTTGCAGTCACCCCTCCACTTT
CASSLDREFLQSPLHF
>TRBD2|TRBV6-2/TRBV6-3|TRBJ2-7|few
TGTGCCAGCAGTCCCCGGGACTACTACGAGCAGTACTTC
CASSPRDYYEQYF
>-|TRBV24-1|TRBJ2-5|-
TGTGCCACCAGTGACTCGGGTCACTCCCGGTTTGAGACCCAGTACTTC
CATSDSGHSRFETQYF
>-|TRBV5-1|TRBJ2-2|few
TGCGCCAGCAGAGGGGAAGCGAACACCGGGGAGCTGTTTTTT
CASRGEANTGELFF
>-|TRBV5-1|TRBJ1-2|-
TGCGCCAGCAGCCTATTAAGCCCCGGGCCGGGGAAAATATATGGCTACACCTTC
CASSLLSPGPGKIYGYTF
>TRBD1|TRBV15|TRBJ1-5|many
TGTGCCACCAGCAGGACAGGGCCCGGGAGCAATCAGCCCCAGCATTTT
CATSRTGPGSNQPQHF
>-|TRBV10-3|TRBJ1-1|few
TGTGCCATCACTCAGGGGCTGATGAACACTGAAGCTTTCTTT
CAITQGLMNTEAFF
>-|TRBV28|TRBJ1-2|-
TGTGCCAGCCGAGGGATAAGTCATGGCTACACCTTC
CASRGISHGYTF
>TRBD2|TRBV6-1|TRBJ2-7|-
TGTGCCAGCAGTGGTATAGCGGGGGGGCAGGCCGAGCAGTACTTC
CASSGIAGGQAEQYF
>-|TRBV27|TRBJ2-1|few
TGTGCCAGCACGGCCGGCGGGGGCAGGTATGAGCAGTTCTTC
CASTAGGGRYEQFF
>-|TRBV18|TRBJ2-3|-
TGTGCCAGCTCACCGCAATCCGATACGCAGTATTTT
CASSPQSDTQYF
>TRBD1|TRBV20-1|TRBJ1-2|-
TGCAGTGCACGGGACAGAAGCCCCTATGGCTACACCTTC
CSARDRSPYGYTF
>-|TRBV6-6|TRBJ1-4|many
TGTGCCAGCAGTCCCCAATATGCAACTAATGAAAAACTGTTTTTT
CASSPQYATNEKLFF
>-|TRBV7-6|TRBJ2-3|few
TGTGCCAGCAGCGCCTACTTGGATACGCAGTATTTT
CASSAYLDTQYF
>TRBD2|TRBV2|TRBJ2-2|few
TGTGCCAGCAGAGAAGCGGGGTACACCGGGGAGCTGTTTTTT
CASREAGYTGELFF
>-|TRBV7-6|TRBJ2-2|few
TGTGCCAGCAGCTTGATGGACCGGGCCACCGGGGAGCTGTTTTTT
CASSLMDRATGELFF
>TRBD1|TRBV28|TRBJ1-2|few
TGTGCCAGCAGCACTTTATTTGGGGACAGGGTCTTC
CASSTLFGDRVF
>TRBD1|TRBV7-2|TRBJ1-1|few
TGTGCCAGCAGTTCCAATACGCTCAGGGGGGAAGCTTTCTTT
CASSSNTLRGEAFF
>-|TRBV5-6|TRBJ1-6|few
TGTGCCAGCAGTGGTGTAGACGGGAATTCACCCCTCCACTTT
CASSGVDGNSPLHF
>-|TRBV5-1|TRBJ2-3|many
TGCGCCAGCAGCTTGGGGGTCGCAGATACGCAGTATTTT
CASSLGVADTQYF
>-|TRBV12-3/TRBV12-4|TRBJ2-2|few
TGTGCCAGCAGTTTCGGCTACGGACCGAACACCGGGGAGCTGTTTTTT
CASSFGYGPNTGELFF
>TRBD1|TRBV6-5|TRBJ1-2|few
TGTGCCAGCAGCCCCCGGGGACAGCTACATGGCTACACCTTC
CASSPRGQLHGYTF
>TRBD1|TRBV7-2|TRBJ1-1|many
TGTGCCAGCAGCTTATTTCCCGGGACAGGGGTTGAAGCTTTCTTT
CASSLFPGTGVEAFF
>-|TRBV12-3/TRBV12-4|TRBJ1-1|-
TGTGCCAGCAGTTTGAGCCCGCTTGGGAACACTGAAGCTTTCTTT
CASSLSPLGNTEAFF
>-|TRBV9|TRBJ1-1|-
TGTGCCAGCAGCGTAGACGAGAACACTGAAGCTTTCTTT
CASSVDENTEAFF
>-|TRBV5-4|TRBJ2-1|-
TGTGCCAGCAGCTCAGGGTTGGGTTCCTACAATGAGCAGTTCTTC
CASSSGLGSYNEQFF
>TRBD1|TRBV12-3/TRBV12-4|TRBJ1-1|many
TGTGCCAGCAGTCTAAGACAGGGGGCTGAAGCTTTCTTT
CASSLRQGAEAFF
>-|TRBV5-4|TRBJ2-3|-
TGTGCCAGCAGCCGGGACTCAGGGGATACGCAGTATTTT
CASSRDSGDTQYF
>TRBD1|TRBV7-2|TRBJ2-3|many
TGTGCCAGCAGCTCTAAGGGGGCTTCGCCAGATACGCAGTATTTT
CASSSKGASPDTQYF
>TRBD2|TRBV5-1|TRBJ2-3|many
TGCGCCAGCCACTCGTTAGCGGGGGTCGCCACAGATACGCAGTATTTT
CASHSLAGVATDTQYF
>-|TRBV30|TRBJ2-2|-
TGTGCCTGGAAGGGACCCTGGAACACCGGGGAGCTGTTTTTT
CAWKGPWNTGELFF
>-|TRBV5-1|TRBJ1-2|-
TGCGCCAGCAGACGGGACATGCAAGGAGGCTACACCTTC
CASRRDMQGGYTF
>-|TRBV2|TRBJ1-5|few
TGTGCCAGCACCGTGGGGACGGAGGATCAGCCCCAGCATTTT
CASTVGTEDQPQHF
>-|TRBV11-2|TRBJ1-4|few
TGTGCCAGCAGCCCACGAGGGTATTCGGGGGAAACTAATGAAAAACTGTTTTTT
CASSPRGYSGETNEKLFF
>TRBD1|TRBV12-3/TRBV12-4|TRBJ1-5|many
TGTGCCAGCAGTTCTCGGGACAGACAGGGAGGTCAGCCCCAGCATTTT
CASSSRDRQGGQPQHF
>-|TRBV15|TRBJ1-2|-
TGTGCCACCAGCCCGGGCGGGCATGCCTATGGCTACACCTTC
CATSPGGHAYGYTF
>-|TRBV29-1|TRBJ1-1|many
TGCAGCGGCCTGAACACTGAAGCTTTCTTT
CSGLNTEAFF
>TRBD1|TRBV5-1|TRBJ1-1|many
TGTGCCAGCAGCTTGCAGGGGGCGGGCACTGAAGCTTTCTTT
CASSLQGAGTEAFF
>-|TRBV18|TRBJ1-4|-
TGTGCCAGCTCACCACCGGGGGGGCGAGGTGAAAAACTGTTTTTT
CASSPPGGRGEKLFF
>TRBD1|TRBV15|TRBJ2-2|-
TGTGCCACCAGCAGAGGACCGGACAGGGCTTACACCGGGGAGCTGTTTTTT
CATSRGPDRAYTGELFF
>-|TRBV20-1|TRBJ1-1|-
TGCAGTGCCCCCCGGCAGCAGAACACTGAAGCTTTCTTT
CSAPRQQNTEAFF
>-|TRBV9|TRBJ1-6|few
TGTGCCAGCAGCACATCCCCCGGAGAGGCGTCGGATTCACCCCTCCACTTT
CASSTSPGEASDSPLHF